This paragraph covers one T cell receptor (beta chain) sequence. Its specificity is unknown. The sample is drawn from a study of T cell responses to AZD1222 COVID-19 vaccine. Study outcomes and limitations: Within unmutated variant regions lay the reported targets of nearly half of spike-specific TCRs. Seropositive AZD1222 recipients at baseline numbered only five to seven. CD4 TCRs associated with vaccination spanned spike, dominating at 160-218 and 743-854. Donors in the cohort were predominantly white British and more often female, and clonal diversity was possibly underestimated.

V was clipped by 0 bases and J by 0 bases, with 11 bases between them. CDR3 size: 16 residues. Germline V lookup: CDR1 LGHNA, CDR2 YSLEER. Method: immunoSEQ multiplex PCR; TCRdb's copy keeps in-frame clones and lacks some. The table includes roughly 170,000 clones, 90% detected once. V is TRBV4-3 and J is TRBJ1-2, with D possibly TRBD1 on 5 matching bases. The origin of this receptor is an adult in good health. Sequences were derived from peripheral blood, sampled on day 0 of AZD1222 vaccination. The CDR3 bases are TGCGCCAGCAGCCAAGATTCGGACACCTCTAACTATGGCTACACCTTC. This sequence encodes CASSQDSDTSNYGYTF.